The 16 T cell receptor beta chains below come from one sample, sequenced in a study of blood T cell repertoires in COVID-19. TCRdb's copy holds only in-frame clones and misses some; the assay was immunoSEQ multiplex PCR. The sample lists hundreds of thousands of clones, around 87% occurring once. Sequencing was performed on PBMCs or T cells enriched from blood (not recorded which). All receptors derive from a woman between 18 and 30 years old with acute COVID-19.

A single count supports this clone. This chain links TRBV29-1 with TRBJ2-1; 9 positions match TRBD1. This CDR3 comprises 15 residues. With V trimmed by 3 bases and J by 6 bases, 9 bases remained unmatched. Germline V gene data show CDR1 as SQVTM and CDR2 as ANQGSEA. CDR3: CSVDSGTGQVNEQFF. CDR3 nucleotides: TGCAGCGTTGACTCTGGGACAGGGCAGGTCAATGAGCAGTTCTTC.

The rearrangement links TRBV7-9 to TRBJ1-2, with D possibly TRBD1 on 6 matching bases. Trimming took off 5 bases at V and 4 bases at J, with 17 bases between the two ends. Germline CDR1 reads SEHNR; CDR2 reads FQNEAQ (reference sequence). There are 15 residues in the CDR3. The CDR3 spells CASSQIGGLGYGYTF. In nucleotides, the CDR3 is TGTGCCAGCAGCCAAATAGGGGGTCTGGGCTATGGCTACACCTTC.

This clone came up once. The chain carries TRBV28 and TRBJ1-6, with D hard to call. The CDR3 totals 15 residues. Deletions cut 10 bases from V and 4 bases from J, with 17 bases between. Germline values: CDR1 MDHEN, CDR2 SYDVKM. CDR3 protein: CATVPGSGYNSPLHF. The DNA of the CDR3 is TGTGCCACCGTCCCAGGCAGCGGATATAATTCACCCCTCCACTTT.

The J gene is TRBJ2-1, the V gene TRBV13; D remains ambiguous. V was cut by 0 bases and J by 4 bases, with 7 bases left in between. CDR1 and CDR2 (germline): PRHDT, FYEKMQ (reference sequence). The CDR3 is 14 residues long. Here the CDR3 reads CASSLGWRYNEQFF. The DNA for the CDR3 is TGTGCCAGCAGCTTAGGCTGGCGGTACAATGAGCAGTTCTTC.

CDR3 in DNA: TGTGCCAGCAGGGTCACAGGGGCCTCGGACGAGCAGTACTTC. This encodes CASRVTGASDEQYF. V is TRBV6-5 and J is TRBJ2-7, with 7 bases matching TRBD1. The CDR3 spans 14 residues. CDR1 is MNHEY, CDR2 SVGAGI, per germline. The V and J ends lost 6 bases and 5 bases, in that order; junction bases with no gene match: 10.

This chain uses TRBV28 with TRBJ2-1; 8 nucleotides line up with TRBD1. CDR1 and CDR2 (germline): MDHEN, SYDVKM. This CDR3 region has 14 residues. Losses at the gene ends were 2 bases for V and 9 bases for J; bases not matched to a gene: 6. The CDR3 DNA reads TGTGCCAGCAGTTTAAATTACGACAGGGGTGAGCAGTTCTTC. Its translation: CASSLNYDRGEQFF.

This chain links TRBV28 with TRBJ1-1; TRBD1 is a possible D gene (5 bases). Deletions cut 8 bases from V and 4 bases from J, with 14 bases between. Per germline, CDR1 MDHEN and CDR2 SYDVKM. The CDR3 consists of 13 residues. The CDR3, as DNA: TGTGCCAGCTTGGGGCTTACGGGCACTGAAGCTTTCTTT. Translation: CASLGLTGTEAFF. Complete variable domain (other parts from reference TRBV28 and TRBJ1-1): DVKVTQSSRYLVKRTGEKVFLECVQDMDHENMFWYRQDPGLGLRLIYFSYDVKMKEKGDIPEGYSVSREKKERFSLILESASTNQTSMYLCASLGLTGTEAFFGQGTRLTVV.

The rearrangement joins TRBV6-5 to TRBJ2-7; 11 bases match TRBD1. V shed 6 bases, J shed 2 bases, and the junction held 6 bases outside the gene matches. The CDR3 runs 15 residues. Germline-derived CDR1 and CDR2 are MNHEY and SVGAGI. CDR3 nucleotide sequence: TGTGCCAGCAGCCGCAGGGGACAGGGGGCCTACGAGCAGTACTTC. Translating it yields CASSRRGQGAYEQYF.

The chain recombines TRBV28 with TRBJ2-5, with 7 bases aligning to TRBD1. Germline loops: CDR1 MDHEN, CDR2 SYDVKM. CDR3 size: 15 residues. V was clipped by 4 bases and J by 7 bases; unmatched bases: 12. The CDR3 region is CASSSPHRGRGTQYF. The CDR3 bases are TGTGCCAGCAGTTCCCCGCACAGGGGCAGGGGGACCCAGTACTTC.

This chain links TRBV21-1 with TRBJ1-5; the listed D gene, TRBD1, was not tested against the DNA. TRBV21-1 is termed a pseudogene. This CDR3 has 19 residues. The CDR3 sequence is CASSPRDRRPSYSNQPQHF. CDR3 sequence (DNA): TGTGCCAGCAGCCCCCGGGACAGGCGCCCGTCTTATAGCAATCAGCCCCAGCATTTT.

This chain uses TRBV7-2 with TRBJ2-7; 14 bases map to TRBD2. Germline trimming cut 1 base from V and 0 bases from J; bases unmatched to any gene: 5. The CDR3 spans 18 residues. Germline V gives CDR1 SGHTA, CDR2 FQGNSA. This CDR3 is CASSLVPGTSGSSYEQYF. CDR3 bases: TGTGCCAGCAGCTTAGTACCCGGGACTAGCGGGAGCTCCTACGAGCAGTACTTC. Based on the CDR3 plus reference TRBV7-2 and TRBJ2-7, the full variable domain is GAGVSQSPSNKVTEKGKDVELRCDPISGHTALYWYRQSLGQGLEFLIYFQGNSAPDKSGLPSDRFSAERTGGSVSTLTIQRTQQEDSAVYLCASSLVPGTSGSSYEQYFGPGTRLTVT.

The genes are TRBV7-3 and TRBJ2-1, with TRBD2 matching 7 bases. CDR3 length: 16 amino acids. Germline V gives CDR1 SGHTA, CDR2 FQGTGA. J gave up 4 bases and V 2 bases, and 8 bases lay outside the gene matches. CDR3: CASSLLAGPLYNEQFF. CDR3 nucleotide sequence: TGTGCCAGCAGCTTATTAGCGGGCCCTTTGTACAATGAGCAGTTCTTC.

The chain has TRBV10-3 and TRBJ2-7, with 13 bases that match TRBD2. Germline-derived CDR1 and CDR2 are ENHRY and SYGVKD. This CDR3 has 16 residues. V was pared by 6 bases and J by 6 bases, with 11 bases of the junction left unmatched. The CDR3 sequence: CAISPPGLAGRGEQYF. CDR3 in DNA: TGTGCCATCAGCCCCCCGGGACTAGCGGGACGGGGCGAGCAGTACTTC.

This chain joins TRBV29-1 and TRBJ2-2, with 9 positions matching TRBD1. V lost 6 bases to trimming and J lost 5 bases; unmatched junction nucleotides: 1. The CDR3 contains 12 residues. In germline, CDR1 is SQVTM, CDR2 ANQGSEA. CDR3 residues: CSVTGGTGELFF. The DNA for the CDR3 is TGCAGCGTGACAGGGGGGACCGGGGAGCTGTTTTTT.

This chain joins TRBV5-8 and TRBJ1-2, with 9 nucleotides matching TRBD1. Germline V gene data show CDR1 as SGHTS and CDR2 as YDEGEE. The V gene end was trimmed by 2 bases and the J gene end by 4 bases; junction bases not matched to a gene: 6. The CDR3 length is 15 residues. CDR3 protein: CASSFRGQGRYGYTF. The CDR3 coding sequence is TGTGCCAGCAGCTTTCGGGGACAGGGCCGCTATGGCTACACCTTC.

The V and J genes are TRBV13 and TRBJ2-1; 12 bases line up with TRBD2. This CDR3 comprises 18 residues. The germline gives CDR1 PRHDT, CDR2 FYEKMQ (reference sequence). J gave up 4 bases and V 4 bases, and 11 bases lay outside the gene matches. The CDR3 region is CASSSQSILAGGYNEQFF. The CDR3 nucleotides read TGTGCCAGCAGCTCCCAGTCAATTCTAGCGGGAGGGTACAATGAGCAGTTCTTC.